A selection of T cell receptor beta chains follows, all from one sample in a study of blood T cell repertoires in COVID-19. Measured with immunoSEQ multiplex PCR; TCRdb has only the in-frame clones, and not every one. Of around 130,000 clones listed, 85% to 90% were seen once; the top ten hold more than 9.5%. What was sequenced was peripheral blood. Receptors originate from an elderly woman with acute or convalescent COVID-19. CDR3s include the opening cysteine and the closing phenylalanine or tryptophan. D genes are given only for firm matches. The listing skips clone size in some rows; elsewhere it reads once, few, many or a size class.

cdr3_nt cdr3_aa j_call clone_size v_call d_call
TGTGCCAGCAGTTACTCGAGGACAGCCTACGAGCAGTACTTC CASSYSRTAYEQYF TRBJ2-7 NA TRBV6-5 NA
TGCGCCAGCAGATTCCGGGACAGGGGTGACACCATATATTTT CASRFRDRGDTIYF TRBJ1-3 NA TRBV5-1 TRBD1
TGCGCCAGCAGCTTGGAACAGGGGGCCCATGGCTACACCTTC CASSLEQGAHGYTF TRBJ1-2 NA TRBV5-1 TRBD1
TGCGCCAGCAGCTTGGGAGGGCTGAACACCGGGGAGCTGTTTTTT CASSLGGLNTGELFF TRBJ2-2 few TRBV5-1 NA
TGTGCCAGCAGTTTGTCGAGCGCCGCTAACACTGAAGCTTTCTTT CASSLSSAANTEAFF TRBJ1-1 NA TRBV28 NA
TGTGCCAGCAGTAGGGACAGGGTAGGAGGCTACACCTTC CASSRDRVGGYTF TRBJ1-2 NA TRBV6-5 TRBD1
TGTGCCAGCTCGTTTGGGACAGGGCTTTCCAAAAACATTCAGTACTTC CASSFGTGLSKNIQYF TRBJ2-4 NA TRBV18 TRBD1
TGTGCCATCAGAGAAGGACAGGGGACCGCAACTAATGAAAAACTGTTTTTT CAIREGQGTATNEKLFF TRBJ1-4 NA TRBV10-3 TRBD1
TGTGCCAGCAGCCAAGTGTCCGTAGAAGAGACCCAGTACTTC CASSQVSVEETQYF TRBJ2-5 NA TRBV3-1/TRBV3-2 NA
TGTGCCAGCAGTTTCCGGACCCGGGACAGGGCACAAGAGACCCAGTACTTC CASSFRTRDRAQETQYF TRBJ2-5 NA TRBV27 TRBD1
TGTGCCAGCAGCTTAACGACCCCGGGGTGGCGGGGGGGTAACACAGATACGCAGTATTTT CASSLTTPGWRGGNTDTQYF TRBJ2-3 once TRBV7-3 TRBD2
TGTGCCAGCAGTGAATGGGGGACTAGCGACCACAATGAGCAGTTCTTC CASSEWGTSDHNEQFF TRBJ2-1 NA TRBV25-1 TRBD2
TGTGCCAGCAGCCAGGGCGGACAGGGAAACACCATATATTTT CASSQGGQGNTIYF TRBJ1-3 NA TRBV3-1/TRBV3-2 NA
TGCGCCAGCAGCTTTAGTAGCAATCAGCCCCAGCATTTT CASSFSSNQPQHF TRBJ1-5 few TRBV5-1 NA
TGTGCCAGCCGACCGGGACAGGGTGGCACTGAAGCTTTCTTT CASRPGQGGTEAFF TRBJ1-1 NA TRBV10-3 TRBD1
TGTGCCAGCAGCCAAGAGACAGGGATGCGTCAGCCCCAGCATTTT CASSQETGMRQPQHF TRBJ1-5 NA TRBV4-2 TRBD1
TGTGCCATCAGTGATGAACGGGCTGAAGCTTTCTTT CAISDERAEAFF TRBJ1-1 NA TRBV10-3 NA
TGTGCCAGCAGCACACTAGCGGGGGCGGGGACCGGGGAGCTGTTTTTT CASSTLAGAGTGELFF TRBJ2-2 NA TRBV9 TRBD2
TGTGCCAGCCGACAGGGTGACGCGTTAGATACGCAGTATTTT CASRQGDALDTQYF TRBJ2-3 once TRBV19 TRBD1
TGTGCCAGTAGTTCTCGACAAGGCGGGGAGCTGTTTTTT CASSSRQGGELFF TRBJ2-2 once TRBV19 NA
TGTGCCTGGAGCAGGACAGGGGGCGGTTATTTACCCCTCCACTTT CAWSRTGGGYLPLHF TRBJ1-6 NA TRBV30 TRBD1
TGTGCCAGCTCGCCCAGCGAGACCTACTCTGGCTACACCTTC CASSPSETYSGYTF TRBJ1-2 NA TRBV18 NA
TGCGCCAGCAGCTTGGATCCGGACACTGAAGCTTTCTTT CASSLDPDTEAFF TRBJ1-1 NA TRBV5-1 NA
TGCGCCAGCAGCTTGGGGGCAGCACACAATGAGCAGTTCTTC CASSLGAAHNEQFF TRBJ2-1 NA TRBV5-1 NA
TGTGCCAGCAGTTGGGACAGCTCTGAAGCTTTCTTT CASSWDSSEAFF TRBJ1-1 NA TRBV6-6 TRBD1
TGTGCCAGCAGGACGGGGGACAGGGCCTACAATGAGCAGTTCTTC CASRTGDRAYNEQFF TRBJ2-1 NA TRBV5-4 TRBD1
TGTGCCTGGAAACACACGAATGAAAAACTGTTTTTT CAWKHTNEKLFF TRBJ1-4 NA TRBV30 NA
TGTGCCAGCAGCTTAACGACCGGGACAAGCACCGGGGAGCTGTTTTTT CASSLTTGTSTGELFF TRBJ2-2 NA TRBV11-2 NA
TGCGCCAGCAGCCAAGGAGTCGTTAGAAACACCATATATTTT CASSQGVVRNTIYF TRBJ1-3 NA TRBV4-1 NA
TGTGCCAGCTCACCGTTGGCAATGAACACTGAAGCTTTCTTT CASSPLAMNTEAFF TRBJ1-1 NA TRBV18 NA
TGTGCCACCAGCAGAGCCAGTCAGATCTATGGCTACACCTTC CATSRASQIYGYTF TRBJ1-2 NA TRBV15 NA
TGTGCCAGCAGGGAGGGGTTGAGTTCACCCCTCCACTTT CASREGLSSPLHF TRBJ1-6 NA TRBV2 NA
TGTGCCAGCAGCTCCCACAGGGCATCAGAGACCCAGTACTTC CASSSHRASETQYF TRBJ2-5 NA TRBV11-3 NA
TGTGCCAGCAGCCCGGCCGGCAGACAGGGGAGGACTGAAGCTTTCTTT CASSPAGRQGRTEAFF TRBJ1-1 NA TRBV4-2 TRBD1
TGTGCCAGCAGGGAATACAGGGAAGTCACTGAAGCTTTCTTT CASREYREVTEAFF TRBJ1-1 NA TRBV2 NA
TGTGCCAGCAGTGAAGCGACAGGGGGCCCTATTAAAGAGACCCAGTACTTC CASSEATGGPIKETQYF TRBJ2-5 NA TRBV2 TRBD1
TGTGCCAGCAGCGTAGGTCCTGCGGGGGGACTCTCCGAGCAGTACTTC CASSVGPAGGLSEQYF TRBJ2-7 few TRBV9 TRBD2
TGCGCCAGCAGCCGGGACAGGATAAGCACAGATACGCAGTATTTT CASSRDRISTDTQYF TRBJ2-3 NA TRBV10-1 TRBD1
TGTGCCAGCAGCGTCACAGGGGGCTCGGAAGCTTTCTTT CASSVTGGSEAFF TRBJ1-1 NA TRBV7-3 TRBD1
TGTGCCAGCAGTGAGGGACAGTTTAATGAAAAACTGTTTTTT CASSEGQFNEKLFF TRBJ1-4 NA TRBV6-1 TRBD1
TGCGCCAGCAGCTTTCTCCCGGGTAGCACAGATACGCAGTATTTT CASSFLPGSTDTQYF TRBJ2-3 NA TRBV5-1 NA
TGCAGCGTTGTAGGTTCCAGGGGGCGGGAGACCCAGTACTTC CSVVGSRGRETQYF TRBJ2-5 NA TRBV29-1 TRBD1